Listed here are 19 T cell receptor beta chains from one sample, sequenced in a study of CD8 T cells in Susac syndrome. With random hexamers, reverse transcription was performed on about 0.45 to 1 ug of RNA. TCRdb reprocessed the immunoSEQ multiplex PCR reads with MiXCR, giving one entry per CDR3 protein. The sample records about 190,000 distinct CDR3 sequences, 90% to 95% being singletons. The sample consisted of CD4+ T cells from PBMCs. These receptors all come from a human donor with Susac syndrome.

In its sample, this clonotype was seen a few times. The gene calls are TRBV5-1 and TRBJ2-7, with TRBD1 as a possible D gene (6 bases). Germline CDR1 is SGHRS and CDR2 is YFSETQ. V shed 0 bases and J shed 3 bases, with 16 bases lying between them. The CDR3 spans 16 residues. The CDR3, as DNA: TGCGCCAGCAGCTTGGATACAGGGTTAAACCACTACGAGCAGTACTTC. Its protein is CASSLDTGLNHYEQYF.

The CDR3 reads CASRETGTGVYEQYF. CDR3 in DNA: TGTGCCAGCAGGGAAACGGGGACAGGGGTTTACGAGCAGTACTTC. The chain combines TRBV2 with TRBJ2-7; 10 bases map to TRBD1. This CDR3 is built from 15 residues. J gave up 4 bases and V 6 bases, and 9 bases lay outside the gene matches. Germline-derived CDR1 and CDR2 are SNHLY and FYNNEI.

V is TRBV28 and J is TRBJ1-1, with a tentative D call TRBD1 (5 bases). Trimming cost V 4 bases and J 1 base, with 10 bases left between them. The CDR3 length is 14 residues. Germline CDR1 and CDR2: MDHEN and SYDVKM. CDR3 sequence reads: CASSSPTANTEAFF. In DNA, the CDR3 is TGTGCCAGCAGTTCCCCGACAGCGAACACTGAAGCTTTCTTT.

The rearrangement joins TRBV5-1 to TRBJ2-3, with 12 bases aligning to TRBD2. This CDR3 is built from 14 residues. CDR1 SGHRS and CDR2 YFSETQ come from the germline V gene. With V trimmed by 6 bases and J by 6 bases, 5 bases remained unmatched. This CDR3 is CASTSGGATDTQYF. As DNA, the CDR3 is TGCGCCAGCACTAGCGGGGGGGCGACGGATACGCAGTATTTT. Looking up the rest from reference TRBV5-1 and TRBJ2-3 gives the full variable domain: KAGVTQTPRYLIKTRGQQVTLSCSPISGHRSVSWYQQTPGQGLQFLFEYFSETQRNKGNFPGRFSGRQFSNSRSEMNVSTLELGDSALYLCASTSGGATDTQYFGPGTRLTVL.

V and J are TRBV6-5 and TRBJ2-7; the D is unclear. This CDR3 is 13 amino acids long. CDR1 MNHEY and CDR2 SVGAGI come from the germline V gene. With 6 bases removed from V and 5 bases from J, the gap between germline ends came to 14 bases. CDR3 nucleotides: TGTGCCAGCAGGGTGTCTGGACGCAACGAGCAGTACTTC. It yields the protein CASRVSGRNEQYF.

This chain joins TRBV4-1 and TRBJ1-5, with D perhaps TRBD1 (5 bases). The germline V gene has CDR1 MGHRA and CDR2 YSYEKL. This CDR3 contains 15 residues. Deletions cut 0 bases from V and 4 bases from J, with 10 bases between. CDR3 nucleotides: TGCGCCAGCAGCCAAGATATGCGGGGGAATCAGCCCCAGCATTTT. Translated, it gives CASSQDMRGNQPQHF.

The chain carries TRBV12-3 or TRBV12-4 and TRBJ2-1, with 7 bases that match TRBD1. This CDR3 region has 16 residues. V was pared by 7 bases and J by 2 bases, with 11 bases of the junction left unmatched. The CDR3 DNA follows: TGTGCCAGCAACACCCCTCGGGACAGCCCCTACAATGAGCAGTTCTTC. Amino acid sequence: CASNTPRDSPYNEQFF.

The J gene is TRBJ2-1, the V gene TRBV20-1; 9 nucleotides line up with TRBD2. This CDR3 is built from 15 residues. J gave up 4 bases and V 0 bases, and 4 bases lay outside the gene matches. Per the germline V gene, CDR1 is DFQATT and CDR2 is SNEGSKA (reference sequence). CDR3 sequence reads: CSARDQTSGYNEQFF. DNA for the CDR3: TGCAGTGCTAGAGATCAGACTAGCGGATACAATGAGCAGTTCTTC.

V and J are TRBV6-1 and TRBJ2-5; TRBD2 agrees at 9 bases. The V gene end was trimmed by 2 bases and the J gene end by 1 base; junction bases not matched to a gene: 2. The CDR3 covers 15 residues. CDR1 is MNHNS, CDR2 SASEGT, per germline. The CDR3 loop reads CASSELTSGQETQYF. In nucleotides, the CDR3 is TGTGCCAGCAGTGAACTGACTAGCGGCCAAGAGACCCAGTACTTC.

CDR3 in amino acids: CASSEDPGGRLFF. The CDR3 nucleotides read TGTGCCAGCAGTGAAGACCCGGGGGGCCGACTGTTTTTT. This chain uses TRBV6-1 with TRBJ1-4; D perhaps matches TRBD1 (6 bases). This CDR3 contains 13 residues. The germline V gene encodes CDR1 MNHNS and CDR2 SASEGT. Trimming stripped 1 base from V and 13 bases from J, with 13 bases between.

The chain combines TRBV20-1 with TRBJ2-2; unclear D gene. Looked up from germline, CDR1 is DFQATT and CDR2 is SNEGSKA (reference sequence). The CDR3 loop spans 17 amino acids. V gave up 2 bases and J gave up 5 bases, with 21 bases separating them. This CDR3 reads CSARKSGGIGRTGELFF. CDR3 in DNA: TGCAGTGCTAGAAAATCAGGCGGCATAGGTCGGACCGGGGAGCTGTTTTTT.

The CDR3 sequence is CASSQGSGSGWDEQFF. CDR3 nucleotides: TGCGCCAGCAGCCAAGGTAGCGGGAGTGGTTGGGATGAGCAGTTCTTC. The V call is TRBV4-1, the J call TRBJ2-1, with TRBD2 matching 9 bases. Germline values: CDR1 MGHRA, CDR2 YSYEKL. Trimming removed 1 base from V and 8 bases from J; junction bases left unmatched: 9. The CDR3 loop spans 16 amino acids.

The rearrangement links TRBV5-1 to TRBJ2-5, with D hard to call. The CDR3 length is 13 residues. V was trimmed by 2 bases and J by 6 bases, leaving 11 bases between them. Germline CDR1 SGHRS, CDR2 YFSETQ. Here the CDR3 reads CASSLKGLKTQYF. In DNA, the CDR3 is TGCGCCAGCAGCTTAAAGGGTTTGAAGACCCAGTACTTC. Complete variable domain (other parts from reference TRBV5-1 and TRBJ2-5): KAGVTQTPRYLIKTRGQQVTLSCSPISGHRSVSWYQQTPGQGLQFLFEYFSETQRNKGNFPGRFSGRQFSNSRSEMNVSTLELGDSALYLCASSLKGLKTQYFGPGTRLLVL.

V and J are TRBV18 and TRBJ1-5, with a tentative D call TRBD1 (6 bases). This CDR3 region has 15 residues. In germline, CDR1 is KGHSH, CDR2 LQKENI. V shed 6 bases and J shed 2 bases, with 14 bases lying between them. The CDR3: CASSTGHSGNQPQHF. CDR3 nucleotide sequence: TGTGCCAGCTCGACGGGACATTCAGGCAATCAGCCCCAGCATTTT.

As regards this clonotype: The junction shows a germline mismatch at one end, possibly a read error. This sequence joins TRBV9 and TRBJ1-2, with no clear D. The germline CDR1 and CDR2 sequences are SGDLS and YYNGEE. The CDR3 length is 11 residues. CDR3 sequence (DNA): TGTGCCAGCGGCGTTGCGAGCGGCTACACCTTC. It is translated as CASGVASGYTF.

In its sample, this clonotype was seen a few times. The rearrangement uses TRBV25-1 and TRBJ2-7, with TRBD2 matching over 13 bases. The CDR3 is made up of 15 amino acids. Per the germline V gene, CDR1 is MGHDK and CDR2 is SYGVNS. V was pared by 3 bases and J by 7 bases, with 6 bases of the junction left unmatched. The CDR3 is CASSEGTSGVREQYF. In nucleotides, the CDR3 is TGTGCCAGCAGTGAGGGGACTAGCGGGGTTCGGGAGCAGTACTTC.

The V and J genes are TRBV21-1 and TRBJ2-6; the listed D gene, TRBD1, was not tested against the DNA. TRBV21-1 is a listed pseudogene. There are 18 residues in the CDR3. CDR3 nucleotide sequence: TGTGCCAGCAGCAAAGAAGACAGGGACCGCTCTGGGGCCAACGTCCTGACTTTC. Its protein product is CASSKEDRDRSGANVLTF.

The CDR3 region is CASSFGGDTEAFF. The CDR3 DNA follows: TGTGCCAGCAGTTTTGGGGGGGACACTGAAGCTTTCTTT. The chain uses TRBV12-3 or TRBV12-4 and TRBJ1-1; maybe TRBD1 (5 bases). V was shortened by 3 bases and J by 3 bases, with 8 bases between the two germline ends. The CDR3 runs to 13 residues.

The J gene is TRBJ2-6, the V gene TRBV12-3 or TRBV12-4, with D unresolved. V lost 5 bases and J lost 1, with 12 bases in between. The CDR3 is 16 amino acids. CDR3 sequence reads: CASSTRSGSGANVLTF. In DNA form, the CDR3 reads TGTGCCAGCAGTACCCGCAGTGGTTCTGGGGCCAACGTCCTGACTTTC.